The 5 T cell receptor beta chains below all came from one sample that was sequenced in a study of cytomegalovirus exposure and HLA in healthy donors (dated by TCRdb to 2016 to 2017). Library prep was done by the immunoSEQ multiplex PCR assay. For the multiplex PCR, a mixture combining 60 forward primers for TCR Vbeta segments and 13 reverse primers for TCR Jbeta segments was used. TCRdb mirrors the immuneACCESS table, restricted to in-frame sequences. Some clones are absent from its copies; in checked studies, under half trace to an unresolved V gene, and the reason for the others is unknown. Recorded for this sample are 150,000 to 200,000 clones; 75% to 90% of them occurred a single time. 1.5% to 2% of the sample comes from the top ten. Input material: PBMCs. The receptors come from a human donor in good health.

V gene TRBV4-2 combines with J gene TRBJ1-3; 9 bases map to TRBD1. V lost 0 bases, J lost 3 bases, and 6 bases stayed unmatched. Germline CDR1 and CDR2: LGHNA and YNFKEQ. CDR3 length: 17 residues. CDR3 bases: TGTGCCAGCAGCCAAGACCTACAGGGGGCGCTTGGAAACACCATATATTTT. This gives the protein CASSQDLQGALGNTIYF.

The rearrangement uses TRBV7-7 and TRBJ1-4; perhaps TRBD1 as D (5 bases). V was trimmed by 1 base and J by 3 bases, leaving 9 bases between them. The CDR3 loop spans 15 amino acids. Germline V gene lookup returns CDR1 SSHAT and CDR2 FNYEAQ (reference sequence). CDR3 sequence reads: CASSLGQGPNEKLFF. The CDR3, as DNA: TGTGCCAGCAGCTTAGGGCAGGGTCCTAATGAAAAACTGTTTTTT. Combining the CDR3 with reference TRBV7-7 and TRBJ1-4 gives the whole variable domain GAGVSQSPRYKVTKRGQDVTLRCDPISSHATLYWYQQALGQGPEFLTYFNYEAQPDKSGLPSDRFSAERPEGSISTLTIQRTEQRDSAMYRCASSLGQGPNEKLFFGSGTQLSVL.

The chain combines TRBV4-3 with TRBJ2-1, with a weak D call TRBD2 (6 bases). V dropped 4 bases and J dropped 8 bases, with 18 bases sitting between them. CDR1 and CDR2 (germline): LGHNA, YSLEER. CDR3 length: 15 residues. This chain's CDR3 is CASSPGVADADEQFF. CDR3 in DNA: TGCGCCAGCAGCCCCGGGGTAGCGGATGCCGATGAGCAGTTCTTC.

V usage is TRBV10-2 and J usage is TRBJ2-3, with 8 bases identical to TRBD2. The germline CDR1 and CDR2 sequences are WSHSY and SAAADI. After removal of 6 bases from V and 1 base from J, the junction contained 9 bases not matched to a gene. The CDR3 sequence is 16 residues long. This CDR3 reads CASRVLLAAGTDTQYF. The CDR3 nucleotides read TGCGCCAGCAGGGTCTTACTAGCGGCGGGCACAGATACGCAGTATTTT.

This chain links TRBV9 with TRBJ1-1, with D hard to call. The V gene lost 3 bases and the J gene lost 2 bases, with 14 bases spanning the gap. The CDR3 totals 15 residues. Germline CDR1 and CDR2: SGDLS and YYNGEE. CDR3: CASSAAVSINTEAFF. In nucleotides, the CDR3 is TGTGCCAGCAGCGCAGCGGTCAGCATAAACACTGAAGCTTTCTTT.